One T cell receptor (beta chain) is described in this entry. What it recognizes is unknown. Germline V CDR1 and CDR2: SGDLS, YYNGEE. This CDR3 is built from 15 residues. Trimming shortened V by 1 base and J by 5 bases, and 13 bases separated the two germline ends. The sample comes from a study of T cells after yellow fever vaccination. Broader study findings: Though it reached lower strength, the secondary response hit its peak faster, day 5 versus 15. Most clones from primary vaccination resurfaced after the booster (approximately 96% CD4, around 89% CD8).

TCRdb re-derived calls from the 5' RACE reads in MiXCR, one entry per CDR3 protein. Here the sample spans approximately 550,000 distinct CDR3 sequences, about a fifth being singletons. The source material was PBMCs, sampled 15 days after the yellow fever booster vaccination. This receptor was obtained from a man aged 25-45 years who received the YFV17D yellow fever vaccine. This chain links TRBV9 with TRBJ2-1; tentatively, D is TRBD1 or TRBD2 (6 bases each). CDR3 protein: CASSVRGGLNNEQFF. The CDR3 DNA follows: TGTGCCAGCAGCGTACGAGGGGGACTCAACAATGAGCAGTTCTTC. Filled out from reference TRBV9 and TRBJ2-1, the complete variable domain reads DSGVTQTPKHLITATGQRVTLRCSPRSGDLSVYWYQQSLDQGLQFLIQYYNGEERAKGNILERFSAQQFPDLHSELNLSSLELGDSALYFCASSVRGGLNNEQFFGPGTRLTVL.